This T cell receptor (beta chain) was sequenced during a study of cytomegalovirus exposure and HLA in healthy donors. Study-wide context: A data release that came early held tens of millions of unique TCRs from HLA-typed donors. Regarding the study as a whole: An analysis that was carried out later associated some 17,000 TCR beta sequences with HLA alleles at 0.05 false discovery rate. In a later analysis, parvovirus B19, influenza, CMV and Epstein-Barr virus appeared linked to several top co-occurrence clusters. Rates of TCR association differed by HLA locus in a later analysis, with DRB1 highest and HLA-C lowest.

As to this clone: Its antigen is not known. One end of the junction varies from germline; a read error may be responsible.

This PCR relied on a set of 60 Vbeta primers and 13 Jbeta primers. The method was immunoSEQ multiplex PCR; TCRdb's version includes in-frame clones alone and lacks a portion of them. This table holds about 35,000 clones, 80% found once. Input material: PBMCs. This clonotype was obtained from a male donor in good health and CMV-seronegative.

CDR3 in amino acids: CASSLSQGPATNEKLFF. CDR3 DNA sequence: TGTGCTAGCAGCTTATCACAGGGGCCTGCAACTAATGAAAAACTGTTTTTT. V gene TRBV7-7 combines with J gene TRBJ1-4, with 7 bases identical to TRBD1. The CDR3 covers 17 residues. CDR1 and CDR2 (germline): SSHAT, FNYEAQ (reference sequence).